The source of this TCR beta chain is a study of T cell changes during pregnancy in multiple sclerosis. The repertoire was sequenced with immunoSEQ multiplex PCR; TCRdb's copy has only in-frame clones and lacks some. The table has more than 90,000 clones, about 91% seen once. This sequence was found in a female donor with multiple sclerosis, enrolled in a pregnancy study. The sample here was peripheral blood, taken in the second trimester of pregnancy.

CDR3 protein: CASSDPRWSGISSYNEQFF. For the CDR3, the DNA is TGTGCCAGCAGCGACCCCAGGTGGAGCGGGATTAGCTCCTACAATGAGCAGTTCTTC. The chain employs TRBV9 and TRBJ2-1, with 7 bases matching TRBD2. Losses at the gene ends were 3 bases for V and 0 bases for J; bases not matched to a gene: 15. This CDR3 region has 19 residues. Germline V gene data show CDR1 as SGDLS and CDR2 as YYNGEE.